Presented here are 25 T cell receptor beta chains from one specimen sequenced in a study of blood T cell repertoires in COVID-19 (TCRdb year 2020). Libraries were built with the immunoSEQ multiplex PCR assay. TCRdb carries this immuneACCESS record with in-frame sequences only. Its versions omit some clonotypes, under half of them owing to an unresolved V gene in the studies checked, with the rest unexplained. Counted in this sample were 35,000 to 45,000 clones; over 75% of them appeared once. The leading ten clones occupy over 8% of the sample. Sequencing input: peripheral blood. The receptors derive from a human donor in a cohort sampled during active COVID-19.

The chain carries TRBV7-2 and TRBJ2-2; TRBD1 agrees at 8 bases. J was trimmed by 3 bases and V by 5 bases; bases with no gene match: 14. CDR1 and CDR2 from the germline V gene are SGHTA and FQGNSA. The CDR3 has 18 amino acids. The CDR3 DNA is TGTGCCAGCAGCAGGGCAGGGGGCGGATTAAAACACACCGGGGAGCTGTTTTTT. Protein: CASSRAGGGLKHTGELFF.

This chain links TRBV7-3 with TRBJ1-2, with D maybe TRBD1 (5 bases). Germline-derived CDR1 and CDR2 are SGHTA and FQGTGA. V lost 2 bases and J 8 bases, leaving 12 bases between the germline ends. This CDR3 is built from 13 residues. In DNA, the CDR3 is TGTGCCAGCAGCTTAGGGCAGGGTGGCGGCTACACCTTC. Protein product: CASSLGQGGGYTF.

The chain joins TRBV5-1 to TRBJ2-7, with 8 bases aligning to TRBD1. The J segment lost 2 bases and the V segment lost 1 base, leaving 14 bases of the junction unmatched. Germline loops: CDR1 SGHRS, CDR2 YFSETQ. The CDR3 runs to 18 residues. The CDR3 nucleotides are TGCGCCAGCAGCTTGTTTTTGAGATTCGGACAGGGCCCCTACGAGCAGTACTTC. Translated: CASSLFLRFGQGPYEQYF.

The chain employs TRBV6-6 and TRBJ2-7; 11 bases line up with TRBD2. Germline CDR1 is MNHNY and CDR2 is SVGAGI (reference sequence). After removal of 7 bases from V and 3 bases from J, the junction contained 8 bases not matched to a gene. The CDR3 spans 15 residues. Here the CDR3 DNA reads TGTGCCAGCACCAGGACCGGGACTAGCGGCTACGAGCAGTACTTC. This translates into CASTRTGTSGYEQYF.

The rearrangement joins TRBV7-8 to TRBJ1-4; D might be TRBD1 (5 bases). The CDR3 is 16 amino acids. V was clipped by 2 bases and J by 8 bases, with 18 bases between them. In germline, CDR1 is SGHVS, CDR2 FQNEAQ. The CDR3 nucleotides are TGTGCCAGCAGCTTATCCCCGACAGTCGCCGCCGAAAAACTGTTTTTT. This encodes CASSLSPTVAAEKLFF.

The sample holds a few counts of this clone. CDR3 in amino acids: CASSFVRGQQNNEQFF. The CDR3 nucleotides are TGCGCCAGCAGCTTCGTACGGGGACAGCAGAACAATGAGCAGTTCTTC. This chain links TRBV5-1 with TRBJ2-1; 7 nucleotides line up with TRBD1. Germline CDR1 and CDR2: SGHRS and YFSETQ. V lost 2 bases and J lost 5; bases outside the gene matches: 10. The CDR3 is 16 amino acids.

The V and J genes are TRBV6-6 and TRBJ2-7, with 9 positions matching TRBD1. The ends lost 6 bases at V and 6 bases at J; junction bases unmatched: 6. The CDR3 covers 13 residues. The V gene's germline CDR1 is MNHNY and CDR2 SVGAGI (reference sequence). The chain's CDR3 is CASSGQGQGEQYF. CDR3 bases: TGTGCCAGCAGCGGACAGGGGCAGGGCGAGCAGTACTTC.

CDR3 bases: TGCAGCGTGTCACAGGGGACCGCAATTGGAAACACCATATATTTT. Translated: CSVSQGTAIGNTIYF. The rearrangement uses TRBV29-1 and TRBJ1-3; TRBD1 matches at 7 bases. Losses at the gene ends were 6 bases for V and 3 bases for J; bases not matched to a gene: 11. The CDR3 totals 15 residues. Germline CDR1 reads SQVTM; CDR2 reads ANQGSEA.

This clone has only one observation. This chain's CDR3 is CAWNRFWSEGVNEQYF. The CDR3 nucleotides are TGTGCCTGGAACCGGTTCTGGTCTGAGGGTGTGAACGAGCAGTACTTC. The chain couples TRBV30 to TRBJ2-7; D possibly corresponds to TRBD2 (5 bases). The germline gives CDR1 GTSNPN, CDR2 SVGIG (reference sequence). This CDR3 has 16 amino acids. Trimming removed 4 bases from V and 5 bases from J, with 24 bases in between.

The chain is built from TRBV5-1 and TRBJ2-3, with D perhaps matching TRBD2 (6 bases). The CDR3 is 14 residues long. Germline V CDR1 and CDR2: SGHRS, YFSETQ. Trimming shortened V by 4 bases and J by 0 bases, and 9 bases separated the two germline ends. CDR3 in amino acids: CASSLGLSTDTQYF. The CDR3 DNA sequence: TGCGCCAGCAGCCTAGGACTAAGCACAGATACGCAGTATTTT.

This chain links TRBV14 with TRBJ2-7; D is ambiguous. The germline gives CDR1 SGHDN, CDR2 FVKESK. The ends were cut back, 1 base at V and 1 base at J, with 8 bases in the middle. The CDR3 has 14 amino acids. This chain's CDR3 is CASSQVLRSYEQYF. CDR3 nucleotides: TGTGCCAGCAGCCAAGTCTTGCGATCCTACGAGCAGTACTTC.

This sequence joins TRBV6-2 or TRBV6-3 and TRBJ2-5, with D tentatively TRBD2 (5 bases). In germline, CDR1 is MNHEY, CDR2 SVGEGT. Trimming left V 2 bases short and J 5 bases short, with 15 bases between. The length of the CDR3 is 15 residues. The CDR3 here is CASSYGFAGEETQYF. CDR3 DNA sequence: TGTGCCAGCAGTTACGGGTTTGCGGGTGAGGAGACCCAGTACTTC.

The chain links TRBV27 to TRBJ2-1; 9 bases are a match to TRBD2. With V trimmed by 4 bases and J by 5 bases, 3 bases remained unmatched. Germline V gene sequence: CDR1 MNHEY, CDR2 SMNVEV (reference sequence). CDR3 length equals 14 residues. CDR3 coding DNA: TGTGCCAGCAGTTGGACTAGCGTAAACAATGAGCAGTTCTTC. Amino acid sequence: CASSWTSVNNEQFF.

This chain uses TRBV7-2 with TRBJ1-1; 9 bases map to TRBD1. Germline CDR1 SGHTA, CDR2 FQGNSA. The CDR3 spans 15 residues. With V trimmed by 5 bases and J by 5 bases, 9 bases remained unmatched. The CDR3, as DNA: TGTGCCAGCAGCCCCCTGACAGGGGGTAATACTGAAGCTTTCTTT. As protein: CASSPLTGGNTEAFF.

CDR3 nucleotides: TGTGCCACCAGCTCCGGACAGGGGAATGAAAAACTGTTTTTT. The encoded protein is CATSSGQGNEKLFF. This rearrangement joins TRBV15 to TRBJ1-4, with 9 bases aligning to TRBD1. Germline-derived CDR1 and CDR2 are LNHNV and YYDKDF (reference sequence). The CDR3 totals 14 residues. Germline trimming cut 5 bases from V and 5 bases from J; bases unmatched to any gene: 3.

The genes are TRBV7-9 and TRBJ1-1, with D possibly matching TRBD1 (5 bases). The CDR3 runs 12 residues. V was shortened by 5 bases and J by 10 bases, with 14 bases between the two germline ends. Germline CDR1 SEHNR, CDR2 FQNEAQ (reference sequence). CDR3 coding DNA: TGTGCCAGCAGCCTAACGGGGGACCGAGCTTTCTTT. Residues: CASSLTGDRAFF.

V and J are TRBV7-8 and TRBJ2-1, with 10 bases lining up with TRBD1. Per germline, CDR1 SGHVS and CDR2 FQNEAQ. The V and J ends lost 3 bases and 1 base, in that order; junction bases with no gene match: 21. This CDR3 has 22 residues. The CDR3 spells CASSFGLLKTGTGDVSYNEQFF. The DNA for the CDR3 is TGTGCCAGCAGCTTTGGACTCTTAAAAACCGGGACAGGGGACGTATCCTACAATGAGCAGTTCTTC.

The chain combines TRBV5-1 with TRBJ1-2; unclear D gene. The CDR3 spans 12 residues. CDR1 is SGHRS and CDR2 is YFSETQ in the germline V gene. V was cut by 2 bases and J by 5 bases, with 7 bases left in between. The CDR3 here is CASSFSFYGYTF. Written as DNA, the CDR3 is TGCGCCAGCAGCTTTTCCTTTTATGGCTACACCTTC.

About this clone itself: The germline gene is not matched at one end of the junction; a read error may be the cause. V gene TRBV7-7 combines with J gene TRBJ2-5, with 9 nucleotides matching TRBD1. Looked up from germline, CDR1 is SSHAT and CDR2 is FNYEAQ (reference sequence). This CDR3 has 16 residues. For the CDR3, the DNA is TGTGCTAGCAGCCCTGGGACAGGGTACAATCAAGAGACCCAGTACTTC. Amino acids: CASSPGTGYNQETQYF.

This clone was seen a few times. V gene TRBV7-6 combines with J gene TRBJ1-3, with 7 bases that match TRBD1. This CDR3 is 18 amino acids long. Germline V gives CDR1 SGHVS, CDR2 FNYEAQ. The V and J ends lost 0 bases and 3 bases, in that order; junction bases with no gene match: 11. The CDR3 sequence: CASSLASIQGMVGNTIYF. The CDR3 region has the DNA TGTGCCAGCAGCTTAGCTTCCATACAGGGGATGGTTGGAAACACCATATATTTT.

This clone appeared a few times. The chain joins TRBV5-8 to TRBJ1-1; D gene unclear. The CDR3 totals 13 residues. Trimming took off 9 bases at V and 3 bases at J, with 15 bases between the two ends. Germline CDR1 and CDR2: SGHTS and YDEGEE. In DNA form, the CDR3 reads TGTGCCACGCAGGAGGCGCCGGACACTGAAGCTTTCTTT. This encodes CATQEAPDTEAFF.

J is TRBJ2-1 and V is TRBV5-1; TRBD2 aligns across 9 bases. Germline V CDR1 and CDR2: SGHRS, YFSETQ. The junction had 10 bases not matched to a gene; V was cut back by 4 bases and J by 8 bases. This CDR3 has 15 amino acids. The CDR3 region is CASSRSGSTSDEQFF. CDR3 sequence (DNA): TGCGCCAGCAGCCGTAGCGGGAGTACTTCAGATGAGCAGTTCTTC.

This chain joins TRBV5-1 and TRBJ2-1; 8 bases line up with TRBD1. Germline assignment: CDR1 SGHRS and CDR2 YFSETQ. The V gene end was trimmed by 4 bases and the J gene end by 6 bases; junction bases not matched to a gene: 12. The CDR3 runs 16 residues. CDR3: CASSLVQGAIPNEQFF. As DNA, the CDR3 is TGCGCCAGCAGCCTCGTGCAGGGGGCGATTCCCAATGAGCAGTTCTTC.

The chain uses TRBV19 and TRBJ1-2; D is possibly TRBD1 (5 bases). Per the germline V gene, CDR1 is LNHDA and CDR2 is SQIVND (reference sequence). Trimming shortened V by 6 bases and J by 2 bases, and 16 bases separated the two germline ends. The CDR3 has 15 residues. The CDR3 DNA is TGTGCCAGTAGCAACCCGGGCGGGGGGAACTATGGCTACACCTTC. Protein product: CASSNPGGGNYGYTF.

CDR3 amino acids: CASSEFLAGTFGTDTQYF. The CDR3 coding sequence is TGTGCCAGCAGTGAATTCCTAGCGGGAACCTTTGGCACAGATACGCAGTATTTT. The rearrangement joins TRBV6-1 to TRBJ2-3; 9 nucleotides align to TRBD2. The CDR3 runs to 18 residues. CDR1 and CDR2 from the germline V gene are MNHNS and SASEGT. The V segment lost 2 bases and the J segment 1 base; nucleotides outside the gene matches: 10.